This T cell receptor beta chain was obtained from a study of cytomegalovirus exposure and HLA in healthy donors. Study context: The Caucasian-associated ancestry cluster contained 81% of the approximately 430 genotyped donors.

General study points: In most subjects, TCR beta sequences reportedly gave accurate predictions of HLA-A and HLA-B alleles.

Turning to this clone: Its antigen is still unknown.

Germline values: CDR1 MNHEY, CDR2 SVGAGI. Trimming removed 11 bases from V and 4 bases from J, with 14 bases in between. The CDR3 has 13 residues. Both 60 Vbeta primers and 13 Jbeta primers went into the PCR. In the original analysis: There were around 80 million unique TCR beta chains by a later count, and approximately 11 million of them were shared. The method was immunoSEQ multiplex PCR; TCRdb's version includes in-frame clones alone and lacks a portion of them. V, J and clone size are those of that table, while D and trimming were read from the DNA. Counted here are over 150,000 clones, about 80% occurring once; the ten biggest clones make up about 2%.

The rearrangement joins TRBV6-5 to TRBJ2-2, with D perhaps matching TRBD2 (6 bases). Source material: PBMCs. This receptor was obtained from a man in his forties in good health and CMV-seronegative. CDR3 amino acids: CAVLRGSTGELFF. For the CDR3, the DNA is TGTGCCGTTCTGCGGGGCTCCACCGGGGAGCTGTTTTTT.